There are a few counts of the clone carrying this TCR beta chain. A single-stranded UMI oligo with SP2 sequence was ligated to cDNA 3' ends. An equimolar mix of RC1.1 and RC1.2 primed the beta chain across TRBC1 and TRBC2. TCRdb called the UMI-ligation and nested PCR reads again in MiXCR, with one record for every CDR3 protein. Of 25,000 to 35,000 distinct CDR3 sequences in the sample, less than 7.5% were seen once. Known numbers of the T cell clone KT2 were added to PBMC. CDR1 and CDR2 from the germline V gene are MNHEY and SVGEGT. The CDR3 totals 19 residues. The V and J ends lost 5 bases and 3 bases, in that order; junction bases with no gene match: 12. This sample was included in a study of quantifying T cell responses using KT2 cells. For the study at large: RNA was reverse transcribed with TCR alpha and beta constant-region primers.

The specimen was PBMCs spiked with cells of the T cell clone KT2. The chain links TRBV6-2 or TRBV6-3 to TRBJ2-2; 13 nucleotides match TRBD2. The sequence was collected from a human donor. The CDR3 reads CASSLRLAGGPPHTGELFF. Here the CDR3 DNA reads TGTGCCAGCAGTCTCCGACTAGCGGGAGGCCCCCCTCACACCGGGGAGCTGTTTTTT.